This T cell receptor (beta chain) was captured in a study of T-cell memory formation after mild COVID-19. General study points: Specificity for SARS-CoV-2 was not confirmed among the second-wave clones peaking on day 37. Whereas later expanders leaned CD4+, clones contracting day 15 to 85 showed a balanced CD4/CD8 makeup. Chiefly within CM and EM were the contracting CD4+ clones; CD8+ ones were within EMRA.

This clonotype was seen a few times. No antigen is known for it. TCR alpha and TCR beta cDNA libraries with sample barcodes and UMIs came from 5'RACE using constant-segment primers. TCRdb re-called the 5' RACE reads with MiXCR, one entry per CDR3 protein. Among 150,000 to 200,000 distinct CDR3 sequences listed, around 10% were seen once. Germline CDR1 and CDR2: KGHSH and LQKENI. The CDR3 has 14 residues. Between the trimmed V and J ends, which lost 1 base and 3 bases, there was a span of 6 bases. Sequencing was carried out using PBMCs or a T cell subset sorted from them (not recorded which). This TCR was recovered from a man between 18 and 35 years old who had mild COVID-19 (a few samples of this study predate the infection). Cell type and time point are not known. The chain combines TRBV18 with TRBJ2-2; D uncertain. CDR3 in amino acids: CASSPQWDTGELFF. CDR3 in DNA: TGTGCCAGCTCACCACAGTGGGACACCGGGGAGCTGTTTTTT.